This T cell receptor (beta chain) is drawn from a study of a mutant IDH1 vaccine in newly diagnosed glioma. For this clone: Antigen: not known.

Study conclusions and caveats: Variations in leading peripheral T cell clonotypes appeared to have no connection with pseudoprogression.

V lost 5 bases to trimming and J lost 0 bases, with 11 bases between them. Germline lookup yields CDR1 SEHNR and CDR2 FQNEAQ (reference sequence). This CDR3 has 15 amino acids. Sample time point: week 11, during vaccination. With topical imiquimod, each dose of the vaccine consisted of 300 ug of mutant IDH1 20-mer peptide. Assay: immunoSEQ multiplex PCR; the TCRdb copy retains only in-frame clones and omits some. In the table there are tens of thousands of clones, over 75% of which are singletons. The TCR was taken from a woman younger than 35 with glioma. The chain carries TRBV7-9 and TRBJ2-1; D unresolved. Sequencing used PBMCs, obtained from a glioma patient whose treatment included an IDH1 peptide vaccine. The CDR3 is CASSPPTSSYNEQFF. CDR3 in DNA: TGTGCCAGCAGCCCCCCGACAAGCTCCTACAATGAGCAGTTCTTC.